This T cell receptor (beta chain) was recovered during a study of cytomegalovirus exposure and HLA in healthy donors. About the study: Roughly 89 million unique TCR sequences came from HLA-typed donors in an early release.

In the PCR, 60 Vbeta and 13 Jbeta primers were used. The data were produced by immunoSEQ multiplex PCR, yet TCRdb's version contains in-frame clones alone and is incomplete. The sample records 150,000 to 200,000 clones, 70% to 85% being singletons. This CDR3 is 14 amino acids long. Germline V CDR1 and CDR2: SGHDT, YYEEEE. J lost 4 bases, V lost 3 bases, and 2 bases had no gene match. This TCR was sampled from a boy between 2 and 10 years old in good health and CMV-seronegative. The sequenced material came from PBMCs. The V and J genes are TRBV5-6 and TRBJ1-2, with 11 bases that match TRBD1. CDR3 DNA: TGTGCCAGCAGCTACGGGACAGGGGGCTATGGCTACACCTTC. Its protein is CASSYGTGGYGYTF.